A selection of T cell receptor beta chains follows, all from one sample in a study of T cell responses to AZD1222 COVID-19 vaccine. This table comes from immunoSEQ multiplex PCR, and its TCRdb copy is limited to in-frame clones, with some not included. The table has over 75,000 clones, about 89% seen once. Here the sequenced sample was peripheral blood, taken on day 0 of AZD1222 vaccination. The receptors come from an adult in good health. Both conserved end residues are part of each CDR3. D genes are given only for firm matches. Clone sizes are given selectively: once, few, many, or a class where the clone is expanded.

length | J | size | D | V | DNA | CDR3
14 | TRBJ2-4 | NA | TRBD1 | TRBV11-3 | TGTGCCAGCAGCCCAGGACAGGGTCTAGACATTCAGTACTTC | CASSPGQGLDIQYF
15 | TRBJ2-3 | NA | NA | TRBV6-4 | TGTGCCAGCAGTCAAGGGGGGGCCGACACAGATACGCAGTATTTT | CASSQGGADTDTQYF
15 | TRBJ2-3 | NA | TRBD2 | TRBV29-1 | TGCAGCGTTGAAAGGCCTAGCGGGAACACAGATACGCAGTATTTT | CSVERPSGNTDTQYF
15 | TRBJ2-7 | NA | TRBD2 | TRBV5-1 | TGCGCCAGCAGCTTGGAATTTAGCGGGGGGAACGAGCAGTACTTC | CASSLEFSGGNEQYF
12 | TRBJ2-1 | few | NA | TRBV20-1 | TGCAGTGCTGGTGCCTCCTACAATGAGCAGTTCTTC | CSAGASYNEQFF
14 | TRBJ1-1 | NA | NA | TRBV6-5 | TGTGCCAGCAGTTACTCGTGGGGACCGAGTGAAGCTTTCTTT | CASSYSWGPSEAFF
14 | TRBJ1-6 | NA | NA | TRBV9 | TGTGCCAGCAGCGTAGATGCAGGGTGGTCACCCCTCCACTTT | CASSVDAGWSPLHF
14 | TRBJ1-5 | NA | NA | TRBV6-2/TRBV6-3 | TGTGCCAGCAGTACCCGACAGGCTAATCAGCCCCAGCATTTT | CASSTRQANQPQHF
15 | TRBJ2-3 | NA | NA | TRBV5-8 | TGTGCCAGCAGCTTTGGTCAGGGAGTCACGGATACGCAGTATTTT | CASSFGQGVTDTQYF
14 | TRBJ1-1 | NA | NA | TRBV3-1/TRBV3-2 | TGTGCCAGCAGCCAAGATCGATCTCGGGGAGACGCTTTCTTT | CASSQDRSRGDAFF
13 | TRBJ1-5 | NA | TRBD1 | TRBV2 | TGTGCCAGCAGTCAGGGGGAACGTCAGCCCCAGCATTTT | CASSQGERQPQHF
14 | TRBJ1-4 | NA | TRBD1 | TRBV2 | TGTGCCAGCAGTTGGACAGGGGAAAATGAAAAACTGTTTTTT | CASSWTGENEKLFF
13 | TRBJ1-5 | NA | NA | TRBV12-3/TRBV12-4 | TGTGCCAGCAGTCAATATAGAGGACAGCCCCAGCATTTT | CASSQYRGQPQHF
13 | TRBJ1-1 | few | NA | TRBV19 | TGTGCCAGTAGTCGGGGGAGGGGCACTGAAGCTTTCTTT | CASSRGRGTEAFF
15 | TRBJ2-7 | NA | TRBD2 | TRBV11-1 | TGTGCCAGCAGCAAGACTAGCGGGCTCTCCTACGAGCAGTACTTC | CASSKTSGLSYEQYF
17 | TRBJ2-7 | NA | NA | TRBV11-2 | TGTGCCAGCAGCTTAGCAGTCGGGACTTTTGTTCCTTACGAGCAGTACTTC | CASSLAVGTFVPYEQYF
15 | TRBJ2-7 | NA | TRBD1 | TRBV11-3 | TGTGCCAGCAGCTTAGGACAGGGAACAAGCTACGAGCAGTACTTC | CASSLGQGTSYEQYF
13 | TRBJ2-3 | NA | NA | TRBV27 | TGTGCCAGCACTCACTTCTACACAGATACGCAGTATTTT | CASTHFYTDTQYF
17 | TRBJ2-2 | NA | TRBD1 | TRBV11-2 | TGTGCCAGCAGCTTAGTAGTTGGGACAGGGGGTTCCGGGGAGCTGTTTTTT | CASSLVVGTGGSGELFF
15 | TRBJ1-5 | NA | NA | TRBV6-2/TRBV6-3 | TGTGCCAGCAGTTACGGGAATGGCCTCAATCAGCCCCAGCATTTT | CASSYGNGLNQPQHF
15 | TRBJ1-3 | NA | NA | TRBV3-1/TRBV3-2 | TGTGCCAGCAGCCAAGCCCAACGGTCTGGAAACACCATATATTTT | CASSQAQRSGNTIYF
15 | TRBJ1-5 | NA | TRBD1 | TRBV5-4 | TGTGCCAGCAGCGTAGGACAGGGGGCGGATCAGCCCCAGCATTTT | CASSVGQGADQPQHF
12 | TRBJ2-7 | NA | NA | TRBV12-3/TRBV12-4 | TGTGCCAGCAGTTCGACCCCCTACGAGCAGTACTTC | CASSSTPYEQYF
13 | TRBJ2-6 | NA | NA | TRBV19 | TGTGCCAGTAGTACCTCTGGGGCCAACGTCCTGACTTTC | CASSTSGANVLTF
14 | TRBJ2-2 | once | NA | TRBV3-1/TRBV3-2 | TGTGCCAGCAGCCAAGGGACGAACACCGGGGAGCTGTTTTTT | CASSQGTNTGELFF
13 | TRBJ2-2 | once | NA | TRBV6-6 | TGTGCCAGCAGTTACACCCAAGGCGGGGAGCTGTTTTTT | CASSYTQGGELFF
12 | TRBJ2-1 | few | NA | TRBV4-2 | TGTGCCAGCAGCCGGGGGTTTAATGAGCAGTTCTTC | CASSRGFNEQFF
15 | TRBJ2-2 | NA | TRBD2 | TRBV29-1 | TGCAGCGTTGAAGGACTAGCGGGGAACACCGGGGAGCTGTTTTTT | CSVEGLAGNTGELFF
14 | TRBJ1-2 | NA | NA | TRBV5-6 | TGTGCCAGCAGCTTGGGGGGGGCCGATTATGGCTACACCTTC | CASSLGGADYGYTF
15 | TRBJ2-7 | NA | NA | TRBV5-1 | TGCGCCAGCAGCTTGGTTTCAGGGTCGCCGTCTGGTCAGTACTTC | CASSLVSGSPSGQYF
15 | TRBJ2-1 | NA | NA | TRBV6-4 | TGTGCCAGCAGTGTTGCGGGGGCCCAAGGGAATGAGCAGTTCTTC | CASSVAGAQGNEQFF
14 | TRBJ1-2 | NA | TRBD1 | TRBV6-5 | TGTGCCAGCAGTTGGACAGGGGGCTCCTATGGCTACACCTTC | CASSWTGGSYGYTF
14 | TRBJ1-2 | once | NA | TRBV18 | TGTGCCAGCTCACCCCAACAGCAGTCTCAAGGCTACACCTTC | CASSPQQQSQGYTF
17 | TRBJ2-6 | NA | TRBD2 | TRBV2 | TGTGCCAGCATCGGACTAGCGCCGAGCTCTGGGGCCAACGTCCTGACTTTC | CASIGLAPSSGANVLTF
14 | TRBJ2-7 | NA | NA | TRBV6-5 | TGTGCCAGCAACGAGCGGGTGGCCCCCTACGAGCAGTACTTC | CASNERVAPYEQYF
13 | TRBJ1-1 | NA | NA | TRBV10-3 | TGTGCCATCGATGACGGCGGGAACACTGAAGCTTTCTTT | CAIDDGGNTEAFF
15 | TRBJ2-5 | NA | NA | TRBV6-1 | TGTGCCAGCAGTGAGCAGAGGAGGGTCGGGGAGACCCAGTACTTC | CASSEQRRVGETQYF
11 | TRBJ2-1 | NA | NA | TRBV20-1 | TGCAGTGCTAGGCCCTTGAACGAGCAGTTCTTC | CSARPLNEQFF
15 | TRBJ1-4 | once | NA | TRBV10-3 | TGTGCCATCAGTGATACGGGGACAACTAATGAAAAACTGTTTTTT | CAISDTGTTNEKLFF
15 | TRBJ2-7 | NA | TRBD2 | TRBV20-1 | TGCAGTGCTAGTTCAGCGGGGGGTCGGTCCTACGAGCAGTACTTC | CSASSAGGRSYEQYF
15 | TRBJ1-3 | NA | NA | TRBV18 | TGTGCCAGCTCACGATCAGATAGCTCTGGAAACACCATATATTTT | CASSRSDSSGNTIYF
16 | TRBJ1-2 | once | TRBD1 | TRBV7-2 | TGTGCCAGCAGCGCCGGGACAGCACTAGCTAACTATGGCTACACCTTC | CASSAGTALANYGYTF
17 | TRBJ2-2 | NA | TRBD2 | TRBV10-2 | TGCGCCAGCAGGAAGCCGGGACTAGCGACGAAAACCGGGGAGCTGTTTTTT | CASRKPGLATKTGELFF
18 | TRBJ2-3 | NA | NA | TRBV5-5 | TGTGCCAGCAGCTTGGAGGGGGCCGGGGGGAACTACATACTCGCGCAGTATTTT | CASSLEGAGGNYILAQYF